This passage covers 25 T cell receptor beta chains from one sample sequenced in a study of blood T cell repertoires in COVID-19. Clones were sequenced by immunoSEQ multiplex PCR, and TCRdb holds only the in-frame ones, with some missing. The sample lists 250,000 or so clones, 70% to 90% occurring once. Sequenced material: peripheral blood. The receptors were sampled from a woman aged 55-70 years with active or convalescent COVID-19.

The J gene is TRBJ2-3, the V gene TRBV19; D unclear. V was shortened by 1 base and J by 1 base, with 6 bases between the two germline ends. The CDR3 is 14 residues long. Germline lookup yields CDR1 LNHDA and CDR2 SQIVND (reference sequence). CDR3 bases: TGTGCCAGTAGTATAGGGGCCCGCACAGATACGCAGTATTTT. Translation: CASSIGARTDTQYF.

The chain joins TRBV6-6 to TRBJ1-4, with a tentative D call TRBD1 (6 bases). Trimming left V 6 bases short and J 5 bases short, with 13 bases between. Per the germline V gene, CDR1 is MNHNY and CDR2 is SVGAGI (reference sequence). The CDR3 is 14 residues long. The CDR3 loop reads CASRPGHRNEKLFF. DNA of the CDR3: TGTGCCAGCAGGCCGGGACACCGAAATGAAAAACTGTTTTTT.

The rearrangement links TRBV6-1 to TRBJ2-7, with TRBD1 matching 7 bases. V lost 3 bases to trimming and J lost 3 bases; unmatched junction nucleotides: 11. This CDR3 comprises 16 residues. Germline assignment: CDR1 MNHNS and CDR2 SASEGT. The CDR3 DNA follows: TGTGCCAGCAGTGATGGCTGGGGACAGCCGAGCTACGAGCAGTACTTC. This sequence encodes CASSDGWGQPSYEQYF.

The gene calls are TRBV11-1 and TRBJ2-1; 11 nucleotides align to TRBD2. Germline assignment: CDR1 SGHAT and CDR2 FQDESV (reference sequence). The V and J ends lost 5 bases and 3 bases, in that order; junction bases with no gene match: 3. The CDR3 covers 15 residues. The CDR3 region is CASSLTSGNYNEQFF. The CDR3 DNA follows: TGTGCCAGCAGCCTGACTAGCGGGAACTACAATGAGCAGTTCTTC.

This clone was picked up one time. V gene TRBV6-6 combines with J gene TRBJ1-2; D is unresolved. V lost 6 bases and J lost 5, with 7 bases in between. The CDR3 is made up of 11 amino acids. Germline CDR1 reads MNHNY; CDR2 reads SVGAGI (reference sequence). The DNA of the CDR3 is TGTGCCAGCAGAGTCGGGTATGGCTACACCTTC. This codes for CASRVGYGYTF.

The chain links TRBV18 to TRBJ2-1, with D perhaps matching TRBD1 (5 bases). Germline lookup yields CDR1 KGHSH and CDR2 LQKENI. V lost 6 bases, J lost 3 bases, and 12 bases lay in between. This CDR3 comprises 14 residues. The CDR3 protein is CASSRDSSYNEQFF. The CDR3 bases are TGTGCCAGCTCCCGCGACAGTAGCTACAATGAGCAGTTCTTC. Using reference TRBV18 and TRBJ2-1 for the parts outside the CDR3, the full variable domain is NAGVMQNPRHLVRRRGQEARLRCSPMKGHSHVYWYRQLPEEGLKFMVYLQKENIIDESGMPKERFSAEFPKEGPSILRIQQVVRGDSAAYFCASSRDSSYNEQFFGPGTRLTVL.

The chain employs TRBV5-1 and TRBJ1-3; D remains ambiguous. The ends were cut back, 2 bases at V and 2 bases at J, with 11 bases in the middle. This CDR3 is 15 amino acids long. Germline V CDR1 and CDR2: SGHRS, YFSETQ. The CDR3 loop reads CASSLTATPGNTIYF. DNA of the CDR3: TGCGCCAGCAGCTTAACTGCGACTCCTGGAAACACCATATATTTT.

V is TRBV5-4 and J is TRBJ1-6; 7 positions agree with TRBD1. Germline-derived CDR1 and CDR2 are SGHNT and YYREEE (reference sequence). The V gene end was trimmed by 0 bases and the J gene end by 0 bases; junction bases not matched to a gene: 3. This CDR3 comprises 17 residues. As DNA, the CDR3 is TGTGCCAGCAGCTTGGAGGGGGCCTTCTCCTATAATTCACCCCTCCACTTT. This gives the protein CASSLEGAFSYNSPLHF.

The chain is built from TRBV2 and TRBJ1-4, with D perhaps TRBD1 (6 bases). Trimming took 7 bases from V and 4 from J, leaving 13 bases between them. Germline CDR1 SNHLY, CDR2 FYNNEI. The CDR3 loop spans 14 amino acids. The CDR3 DNA reads TGTGCCAGCAAGTGGGAGGGACATAATGAAAAACTGTTTTTT. This codes for CASKWEGHNEKLFF.

This clone was found a few times. V usage is TRBV3-1 (or the pseudogene TRBV3-2) and J usage is TRBJ2-2; possibly TRBD1 for D (5 bases). This CDR3 has 17 amino acids. From germline, CDR1 is LGHDT and CDR2 YNNKEL (reference sequence). The germline V and J ends were trimmed by 0 bases and 2 bases, with 13 bases remaining between them. The CDR3 sequence is CASSQEFVRANTGELFF. CDR3 nucleotides: TGTGCCAGCAGCCAAGAATTCGTCAGGGCCAACACCGGGGAGCTGTTTTTT.

The chain joins TRBV3-1 (or the pseudogene TRBV3-2) to TRBJ2-2, with 7 bases matching TRBD2. The germline V gene has CDR1 LGHDT and CDR2 YNNKEL (reference sequence). After removal of 1 base from V and 7 bases from J, the junction contained 9 bases not matched to a gene. This CDR3 has 16 residues. This CDR3 is CASSQAGTTFNGELFF. The DNA for the CDR3 is TGTGCCAGCAGCCAAGCCGGGACTACCTTCAACGGGGAGCTGTTTTTT.

The CDR3 bases are TGTGCCAGCTCCCGAACGGGACAGATGAACACTGAAGCTTTCTTT. Encoded protein: CASSRTGQMNTEAFF. The genes are TRBV18 and TRBJ1-1, with TRBD1 identical over 7 bases. Germline lookup yields CDR1 KGHSH and CDR2 LQKENI. The trim removed 6 bases at V and 0 bases at J, leaving 7 bases unmatched. This CDR3 has 15 residues.

The genes are TRBV27 and TRBJ2-1; D remains unclear. Trimming stripped 2 bases from V and 0 bases from J, with 8 bases between. The CDR3 extends over 15 amino acids. Looked up from germline, CDR1 is MNHEY and CDR2 is SMNVEV (reference sequence). Here the CDR3 DNA reads TGTGCCAGCAGTTTAACTTTTTTCTCCTACAATGAGCAGTTCTTC. Its protein is CASSLTFFSYNEQFF.

The chain joins TRBV6-5 to TRBJ1-3; D not resolved. CDR3 length: 15 amino acids. V lost 4 bases and J 0 bases, leaving 10 bases between the germline ends. Germline V CDR1 and CDR2: MNHEY, SVGAGI. CDR3 nucleotide sequence: TGTGCCAGCAGTTCCCTAATCGGCTCTGGAAACACCATATATTTT. This sequence encodes CASSSLIGSGNTIYF.

This clone was observed once. The gene calls are TRBV11-2 and TRBJ2-7; 14 bases are shared with TRBD2. CDR1 is SGHAT and CDR2 is FQNNGV in the germline V gene. J lost 7 bases, V lost 0 bases, and 2 bases had no gene match. This CDR3 has 15 residues. The CDR3 region has the DNA TGTGCCAGCAGCTTAGAGGGACTAGCGGGAGTGGAGCAGTACTTC. As protein: CASSLEGLAGVEQYF.

This chain links TRBV19 with TRBJ1-5; D not resolved. This CDR3 is 15 amino acids long. Germline V gives CDR1 LNHDA, CDR2 SQIVND (reference sequence). Trimming removed 1 base at V and 3 bases at J, with 10 bases between. CDR3 nucleotide sequence: TGTGCCAGTAGTATAGGGGCCGGATTCAATCAGCCCCAGCATTTT. This sequence encodes CASSIGAGFNQPQHF.

This clone was observed at least ten times. This chain joins TRBV6-5 and TRBJ1-5; D remains ambiguous. Looked up from germline, CDR1 is MNHEY and CDR2 is SVGAGI. The CDR3 is made up of 12 amino acids. Trimming removed 8 bases from V and 4 bases from J, with 9 bases in between. CDR3 region: CASENGNQPQHF. The DNA for the CDR3 is TGTGCCAGCGAAAACGGGAATCAGCCCCAGCATTTT.

The chain couples TRBV20-1 to TRBJ2-7, with TRBD2 identical over 9 bases. Germline CDR1 is DFQATT and CDR2 is SNEGSKA (reference sequence). Losses at the gene ends were 3 bases for V and 12 bases for J; bases not matched to a gene: 6. The CDR3 extends over 11 amino acids. In DNA, the CDR3 is TGCAGTGCTAGTATAGCGGGGGCGTCGTACGTC. Its translation is CSASIAGASYV.

The chain combines TRBV20-1 with TRBJ2-2; possible D gene TRBD2, 6 bases. The germline CDR1 and CDR2 sequences are DFQATT and SNEGSKA (reference sequence). The CDR3 has 15 residues. The ends were cut back, 3 bases at V and 0 bases at J, with 11 bases in the middle. CDR3 amino acids: CSASEWGANTGELFF. The CDR3 DNA sequence: TGCAGTGCTAGTGAGTGGGGGGCGAACACCGGGGAGCTGTTTTTT.

The chain carries TRBV6-6 and TRBJ2-1; TRBD2 matches 10 bases. There are 17 residues in the CDR3. Per germline, CDR1 MNHNY and CDR2 SVGAGI (reference sequence). V was clipped by 5 bases and J by 10 bases; unmatched bases: 17. The CDR3 DNA is TGTGCCAGCAGTCCCCCCAAGCTAGCGGGAGTACCTGGAGAGCAGTTCTTC. It yields the protein CASSPPKLAGVPGEQFF.

V usage is TRBV11-2 and J usage is TRBJ2-7, with D tentatively TRBD1 (6 bases). Germline V lookup: CDR1 SGHAT, CDR2 FQNNGV. V was trimmed by 6 bases and J by 5 bases, leaving 17 bases between them. The CDR3 loop spans 14 amino acids. For the CDR3, the DNA is TGTGCCAGCAGTACCATTGACAGGCTCCACGAGCAGTACTTC. This sequence encodes CASSTIDRLHEQYF. Variable domain in full (rest from reference TRBV11-2 and TRBJ2-7): EAGVAQSPRYKIIEKRQSVAFWCNPISGHATLYWYQQILGQGPKLLIQFQNNGVVDDSQLPKDRFSAERLKGVDSTLKIQPAKLEDSAVYLCASSTIDRLHEQYFGPGTRLTVT.

This rearrangement joins TRBV3-1 (or the pseudogene TRBV3-2) to TRBJ1-3; no clear D. With 0 bases removed from V and 0 bases from J, the gap between germline ends came to 6 bases. The length of the CDR3 is 15 residues. Germline V gene data show CDR1 as LGHDT and CDR2 as YNNKEL (reference sequence). CDR3 coding DNA: TGTGCCAGCAGCCAAGATCCGCGCTCTGGAAACACCATATATTTT. It is translated as CASSQDPRSGNTIYF.

The CDR3 protein is CASSGPGVAEAFF. DNA of the CDR3: TGTGCCAGCAGCGGGCCGGGGGTAGCTGAAGCTTTCTTT. The chain carries TRBV9 and TRBJ1-1, with D perhaps TRBD1 (5 bases). CDR3 length: 13 residues. V lost 3 bases to trimming and J lost 6 bases, with 12 bases between them. From germline, CDR1 is SGDLS and CDR2 YYNGEE.

The chain is built from TRBV7-8 and TRBJ1-5; D gene ambiguous. V was clipped by 6 bases and J by 2 bases, with 17 bases between them. CDR1 is SGHVS, CDR2 FQNEAQ, per germline. CDR3 length: 16 amino acids. The CDR3 DNA reads as TGTGCCAGCAGTGACGGGGAGGGAGTGGGCAATCAGCCCCAGCATTTT. Residues: CASSDGEGVGNQPQHF.

The J gene is TRBJ2-3, the V gene TRBV7-3, with D uncertain. In germline, CDR1 is SGHTA, CDR2 FQGTGA. CDR3 length equals 14 residues. The V end lost 0 bases, the J end lost 4 bases, and 8 bases lay between the germline ends. The CDR3 loop is CASSLTPSSDTQYF. CDR3 DNA: TGTGCCAGCAGCTTAACTCCTAGTTCAGATACGCAGTATTTT.